This record covers a single T cell receptor (beta chain). This sample is drawn from a study of shared clonotypes between healthy human individuals. An even split of each subset's genomic DNA across several immunoSEQ plates was performed. Generated by immunoSEQ multiplex PCR, the TCRdb table keeps only in-frame clones and is missing some. The sample carries about 380,000 clones, about 96% recorded once. The CDR3 runs 18 residues. Trimming took 2 bases from V and 0 from J, leaving 17 bases between them. Germline V gene lookup returns CDR1 SNHLY and CDR2 FYNNEI. This chain links TRBV2 with TRBJ1-3, with D perhaps matching TRBD1 (6 bases). This receptor was identified in a man aged 30-40 years in good health. The sample comprised memory CD8+ T cells sorted from blood. Documented subset: CD45RO+ cells pooled with CCR7-negative TemRA cells. The CDR3 nucleotides read TGTGCCAGCAGTGAAAGACGAGTGGACAGACTCTCTGGAAACACCATATATTTT. This encodes CASSERRVDRLSGNTIYF.